This TCR beta chain was identified in a study of control samples from healthy donors and cancer patients. This CDR3 has 14 amino acids. CDR1 and CDR2 (germline): MNHEY, SVGAGI. V lost 8 bases, J lost 0 bases, and 10 bases lay in between. Profiled with immunoSEQ multiplex PCR; TCRdb holds only in-frame clones, not every one. The table shows about 150,000 clones, with approximately 90% occurring only once. The chain links TRBV6-5 to TRBJ1-4; no definite D call. Sequencing was performed on blood. The receptor was derived from a woman aged 25-40 years in good health. CDR3 loop: CASQQPATNEKLFF. In DNA, the CDR3 is TGTGCCAGCCAGCAGCCTGCAACTAATGAAAAACTGTTTTTT.